The 4 T cell receptor beta chains listed next were all sequenced from one sample in a study of T cell repertoires in cytomegalovirus infection. A single record per CDR3 protein comes from TCRdb applying MiXCR to the reads. The sample carries roughly 250,000 distinct CDR3 sequences, roughly 12% recorded once. The sample comprised PBMCs. The receptors stem from a human donor in good health (CMV status not recorded). Some clones in this sample may be carry-over from other donors' samples.

This clonotype was seen only a few times. The rearrangement joins TRBV12-3 or TRBV12-4 to TRBJ2-7, with TRBD1 as a possible D gene (6 bases). Trimming stripped 3 bases from V and 4 bases from J, with 10 bases between. This CDR3 is 13 amino acids long. This CDR3 reads CASSFGTRYEQYF. The CDR3 DNA is TGTGCCAGCAGTTTCGGGACAAGATACGAGCAGTACTTC.

There are many counts of this clonotype. CDR3 residues: CASSMDSSGGNTQYF. CDR3 coding DNA: TGTGCCAGCAGCATGGACAGCTCTGGGGGGAATACGCAGTATTTT. The chain employs TRBV7-6 and TRBJ2-3; D may correspond to TRBD1 or TRBD2 (6 bases each). Germline V CDR1 and CDR2: SGHVS, FNYEAQ. The CDR3 is 15 residues long. Trimming left V 5 bases short and J 7 bases short, with 19 bases between.

This clonotype has a count of ten or more. The chain employs TRBV7-9 and TRBJ1-2; 7 positions agree with TRBD1. The junction had 5 bases not matched to a gene; V was cut back by 5 bases and J by 2 bases. Germline-derived CDR1 and CDR2 are SEHNR and FQNEAQ (reference sequence). The CDR3 runs 14 residues. CDR3 sequence (DNA): TGTGCCAGCAGCGTGGACAGGCCGAACTATGGCTACACCTTC. It specifies CASSVDRPNYGYTF.

This clonotype was picked up many times. V is TRBV7-2 and J is TRBJ2-7; D might be TRBD1 (5 bases). Trimming stripped 5 bases from V and 1 base from J, with 12 bases between. This CDR3 region has 14 residues. From germline, CDR1 is SGHTA and CDR2 FQGNSA. CDR3 nucleotide sequence: TGTGCCAGCAGCGCCAATAGGGGATCCTACGAGCAGTACTTC. It codes for CASSANRGSYEQYF. Using reference TRBV7-2 and TRBJ2-7 for the parts outside the CDR3, the full variable domain is GAGVSQSPSNKVTEKGKDVELRCDPISGHTALYWYRQSLGQGLEFLIYFQGNSAPDKSGLPSDRFSAERTGGSVSTLTIQRTQQEDSAVYLCASSANRGSYEQYFGPGTRLTVT.